This T cell receptor (beta chain) was retrieved from a study of shared clonotypes between healthy human individuals. Clones were sequenced by immunoSEQ multiplex PCR, and TCRdb holds only the in-frame ones, with some missing. The data show 2 million to 2.5 million clones, more than 90% seen once. Broader study findings: Between a few donors, naive CD4 clonotypes were shared at a level of about 5%.

In the case of this clone: Its matching antigen is unknown.

Trimming pared 2 bases from V and 5 bases from J, leaving 16 bases between. The CDR3 is made up of 16 amino acids. CDR1 and CDR2 (germline): MDHEN, SYDVKM. The chain recombines TRBV28 with TRBJ1-5; D is possibly TRBD1 (5 bases). The sample consisted of naive CD4+ T cells sorted from blood. Regarding subset: CD45RA+ positively selected. This receptor was identified in a man younger than 30 in good health. CDR3 protein: CASSLKGTQGHQPQHF. In nucleotides, the CDR3 is TGTGCCAGCAGTTTAAAAGGGACGCAAGGCCATCAGCCCCAGCATTTT.